These 16 T cell receptor beta chains came from one sample sequenced in a study of cytomegalovirus exposure and HLA in healthy donors. The PCR made use of 60 Vbeta and 13 Jbeta primers. Produced via immunoSEQ multiplex PCR; TCRdb's table is partial and in-frame only. The sample lists 150,000 to 180,000 clones; over 70% were seen once. The source material was PBMCs. The receptors originated from a man aged 30 to 45 in good health and CMV-seronegative.

This sequence joins TRBV6-1 and TRBJ2-3; 9 positions match TRBD1. The CDR3 runs 15 residues. CDR1 and CDR2 (germline): MNHNS, SASEGT. V lost 7 bases to trimming and J lost 0 bases; unmatched junction nucleotides: 5. This CDR3 reads CASITGGHSTDTQYF. The DNA of the CDR3 is TGTGCCAGCATAACAGGGGGCCATAGCACAGATACGCAGTATTTT.

The gene calls are TRBV28 and TRBJ1-1; D is unresolved. Germline-derived CDR1 and CDR2 are MDHEN and SYDVKM. V lost 5 bases, J lost 0 bases, and 10 bases lay in between. The CDR3 is 14 residues long. The CDR3 DNA reads as TGTGCCAGCAGTCCCTCTTATATGAACACTGAAGCTTTCTTT. Amino acid sequence: CASSPSYMNTEAFF.

The V call is TRBV11-2, the J call TRBJ1-2; the D gene is possibly TRBD1 (5 bases). From germline, CDR1 is SGHAT and CDR2 FQNNGV. With 5 bases removed from V and 6 bases from J, the gap between germline ends came to 16 bases. The CDR3 consists of 14 residues. CDR3 nucleotide sequence: TGTGCCAGCAGCCCAAGAATGGGGCAGAATGGCTACACCTTC. Translation gives CASSPRMGQNGYTF.

A single count supports this clone. The rearrangement links TRBV28 to TRBJ1-2; D may be TRBD1 (6 bases). V shed 6 bases and J shed 1 base, with 18 bases lying between them. Germline V gene lookup returns CDR1 MDHEN and CDR2 SYDVKM. The CDR3 runs to 16 residues. The DNA of the CDR3 is TGTGCCAGCAGCCTTATGCCGGACAGAGATAACTATGGCTACACCTTC. Translated, it gives CASSLMPDRDNYGYTF.

The V and J genes are TRBV19 and TRBJ2-2; D is possibly TRBD2 (5 bases). V was clipped by 3 bases and J by 1 base, with 9 bases between them. Germline-derived CDR1 and CDR2 are LNHDA and SQIVND (reference sequence). This CDR3 comprises 15 residues. The CDR3 region has the DNA TGTGCCAGTAGTATTGAAGGAGGGAACACCGGGGAGCTGTTTTTT. This sequence encodes CASSIEGGNTGELFF.

Of note for this clone: The same CDR3 is also encoded by other DNA sequences in this sample. The rearrangement links TRBV5-4 to TRBJ2-3, with D possibly matching TRBD2 (5 bases). V lost 0 bases and J 2 bases, leaving 7 bases between the germline ends. Germline loops: CDR1 SGHNT, CDR2 YYREEE (reference sequence). The CDR3 has 14 amino acids. The CDR3 is CASSLERDTDTQYF. In DNA, the CDR3 is TGTGCCAGCAGCTTGGAACGGGACACAGATACGCAGTATTTT. Looking up the rest from reference TRBV5-4 and TRBJ2-3 gives the full variable domain: ETGVTQSPTHLIKTRGQQVTLRCSSQSGHNTVSWYQQALGQGPQFIFQYYREEENGRGNFPPRFSGLQFPNYSSELNVNALELDDSALYLCASSLERDTDTQYFGPGTRLTVL.

The chain employs TRBV5-1 and TRBJ2-1; TRBD2 matches at 14 bases. CDR3 length equals 15 residues. Trimming cost V 3 bases and J 8 bases; bases outside gene matches: 4. Germline lookup yields CDR1 SGHRS and CDR2 YFSETQ. The CDR3 spells CASSSGLAGGDEQFF. The CDR3 bases are TGCGCCAGCAGCTCCGGACTAGCGGGGGGTGATGAGCAGTTCTTC.

Only a few counts were recorded for this clone. This sequence joins TRBV6-4 and TRBJ2-3; 8 bases line up with TRBD2. Germline values: CDR1 MRHNA, CDR2 SNTAGT. The CDR3 consists of 14 residues. Germline trimming cut 7 bases from V and 3 bases from J; bases unmatched to any gene: 6. DNA of the CDR3: TGTGCCAGCATCGGGGGGGGGTTTACAGATACGCAGTATTTT. This sequence encodes CASIGGGFTDTQYF.

The chain joins TRBV19 to TRBJ1-2; the D is unclear. The length of the CDR3 is 14 residues. V was clipped by 3 bases and J by 0 bases, with 8 bases between them. Germline V gene data show CDR1 as LNHDA and CDR2 as SQIVND (reference sequence). The DNA of the CDR3 is TGTGCCAGTAGTATCCGGGAAGCTAACTATGGCTACACCTTC. It is translated as CASSIREANYGYTF.

The chain is built from TRBV5-3 and TRBJ2-2; 14 bases fit TRBD2. TRBV5-3 is given ORF status, its function remaining uncertain. The CDR3 runs to 13 residues. V trimming: 10 bases; J trimming: 11 bases; junction bases outside the gene matches: 7. CDR3 residues: CAARLAGGLELFF. The CDR3 DNA reads as TGTGCCGCCCGACTAGCGGGGGGGCTAGAGCTGTTTTTT.

The chain carries TRBV5-1 and TRBJ1-1, with 8 bases aligning to TRBD1. Losses at the gene ends were 2 bases for V and 1 base for J; bases not matched to a gene: 7. The CDR3 is 16 residues long. Looked up from germline, CDR1 is SGHRS and CDR2 is YFSETQ. CDR3 in amino acids: CASSFLGQGANTEAFF. The CDR3 DNA reads as TGCGCCAGCAGCTTCCTAGGACAGGGCGCGAACACTGAAGCTTTCTTT.

With regard to this clone: Other DNA sequences within the sample encode an identical CDR3. The chain is built from TRBV15 and TRBJ1-1; no firm D call. CDR1 and CDR2 from the germline V gene are LNHNV and YYDKDF (reference sequence). Trimming left V 0 bases short and J 0 bases short, with 5 bases between. The CDR3 consists of 14 residues. CDR3 loop: CATSRDRVNTEAFF. The CDR3 region has the DNA TGTGCCACCAGCAGAGACCGGGTGAACACTGAAGCTTTCTTT.

The chain employs TRBV9 and TRBJ2-3; perhaps TRBD2 as D (5 bases). The germline V gene encodes CDR1 SGDLS and CDR2 YYNGEE. The CDR3 sequence is 15 residues long. V gave up 0 bases and J gave up 2 bases, with 10 bases separating them. The CDR3 protein is CASSVAGRSTDTQYF. In nucleotides, the CDR3 is TGTGCCAGCAGCGTAGCGGGGAGATCCACAGATACGCAGTATTTT.

The V call is TRBV28, the J call TRBJ1-2, with 11 bases fitting TRBD1. The germline V gene encodes CDR1 MDHEN and CDR2 SYDVKM. This CDR3 has 16 residues. V was clipped by 4 bases and J by 5 bases; unmatched bases: 9. The CDR3 protein is CASSSPGGQGGYGYTF. CDR3 DNA sequence: TGTGCCAGCAGTTCACCAGGGGGACAGGGGGGGTATGGCTACACCTTC.

This chain uses TRBV2 with TRBJ1-2; D gene uncertain. In germline, CDR1 is SNHLY, CDR2 FYNNEI. V was shortened by 5 bases and J by 5 bases, with 9 bases between the two germline ends. The CDR3 has 12 amino acids. In DNA, the CDR3 is TGTGCCAGCAGTCGGGAGGTTTATGGCTACACCTTC. It specifies CASSREVYGYTF. Drawing the rest from reference TRBV2 and TRBJ1-2, the complete variable domain is EPEVTQTPSHQVTQMGQEVILRCVPISNHLYFYWYRQILGQKVEFLVSFYNNEISEKSEIFDDQFSVERPDGSNFTLKIRSTKLEDSAMYFCASSREVYGYTFGSGTRLTVV.

The gene calls are TRBV5-6 and TRBJ1-2; D is perhaps TRBD1 (5 bases). This CDR3 region has 16 residues. Germline CDR1 and CDR2: SGHDT and YYEEEE. V lost 4 bases and J lost 3, with 19 bases in between. The CDR3 DNA follows: TGTGCCAGCAGCCTACCATTTAGGGGTAGGGACTATGGCTACACCTTC. Translation: CASSLPFRGRDYGYTF.